This T cell receptor beta chain stems from a study of shared clonotypes between healthy human individuals. Study information: CD4 naive and memory got three plates each, CD8 naive two, CD8 memory one.

Study-level findings and limits: Rarefaction analysis demonstrated incomplete sorted-subset sequencing notwithstanding large depth.

This clone was seen only once. Its antigen is not known. The length of the CDR3 is 16 residues. From germline, CDR1 is MDHEN and CDR2 SYDVKM. V was pared by 5 bases and J by 0 bases, with 14 bases between. CD45RO+ cells plus CCR7-negative CD45RA+ TemRA cells formed CD8 memory. Some clones are missing from TCRdb's copy, which holds only in-frame ones; the method was immunoSEQ multiplex PCR. The sample shows approximately 710,000 clones, 80% to 95% of them seen only once. The receptor was derived from a man in his late teens or twenties in good health. Some clones in this sample may be carry-over from other donors' samples. The sequenced sample was memory CD8+ T cells from PBMCs. Subset reported: CD45RO+ cells pooled with CCR7-negative TemRA cells. The V call is TRBV28, the J call TRBJ2-4; possibly TRBD1 for D (6 bases). The CDR3: CASSTNRELAKNIQYF. For the CDR3, the DNA is TGTGCCAGCAGTACCAACAGGGAACTAGCCAAAAACATTCAGTACTTC.